A single sample gave rise to the 20 T cell receptor beta chains below, sequenced in a study of regulatory T cells in long-lasting Graves disease. Investigators prepared the TCR beta libraries by applying iRepertoire HTBI primers and Arm-PCR of CDR3 regions. MiXCR, applied by TCRdb to the multiplex PCR reads, yields one record per CDR3 protein. This table has around 250,000 distinct CDR3 sequences, around 20% appearing once. The time point here: newly diagnosed GD, antithyroid drugs for less than 3 months. The authors made the TCR library using RNA they extracted from PBMCs. Sequences were derived from peripheral blood mononuclear cells (PBMCs), sampled at new diagnosis, from a patient treated with antithyroid drugs. Receptor source: a female donor with Graves disease.

The chain recombines TRBV6-2 or TRBV6-3 with TRBJ2-4, with D hard to call. CDR1 and CDR2 from the germline V gene are MNHEY and SVGEGT. The CDR3 is 16 amino acids. The V end was cut by 0 bases, the J end by 0 bases, with 9 bases between. CDR3 amino acids: CASSYSMRLAKNIQYF. DNA for the CDR3: TGTGCCAGCAGTTACTCGATGCGGCTAGCCAAAAACATTCAGTACTTC.

This clonotype was picked up many times. The CDR3 region is CAIGAGTPNEQFF. DNA for the CDR3: TGTGCCATCGGGGCGGGCACGCCCAATGAGCAGTTCTTC. The chain uses TRBV10-3 and TRBJ2-1; possibly TRBD1 or TRBD2 for D (5 bases each). The CDR3 totals 13 residues. Germline CDR1 and CDR2: ENHRY and SYGVKD. With 8 bases removed from V and 6 bases from J, the gap between germline ends came to 14 bases.

In this sample, this clonotype turned up many times. The chain couples TRBV10-3 to TRBJ1-1, with 7 bases identical to TRBD1. The CDR3 consists of 13 residues. J was trimmed by 2 bases and V by 6 bases; bases with no gene match: 3. Germline values: CDR1 ENHRY, CDR2 SYGVKD. CDR3 bases: TGTGCCATCAGGGGGACAGTCAACACTGAAGCTTTCTTT. This gives the protein CAIRGTVNTEAFF.

This clonotype was detected many times. The CDR3 bases are TGTGCCTGGTGCACAGGAGTCGAGACAGATACGCAGTATTTT. Translating gives CAWCTGVETDTQYF. The genes are TRBV30 and TRBJ2-3, with a weak D call TRBD1 (5 bases). Germline-derived CDR1 and CDR2 are GTSNPN and SVGIG (reference sequence). The V gene lost 5 bases and the J gene lost 3 bases, with 15 bases spanning the gap. The CDR3 is 14 amino acids.

This rearrangement joins TRBV29-1 to TRBJ2-1, with 9 bases that match TRBD2. With V trimmed by 3 bases and J by 10 bases, 13 bases remained unmatched. This CDR3 is built from 15 residues. The germline V gene has CDR1 SQVTM and CDR2 ANQGSEA. The CDR3 DNA sequence: TGCAGCGTTGATCTCGAGTCTAGCGGGATCAGGGAGCAGTTCTTC. This gives the protein CSVDLESSGIREQFF.

The table lists this clonotype with a few counts. V is TRBV2 and J is TRBJ2-1; 7 bases align to TRBD1. V dropped 2 bases and J dropped 8; count of bases not matched to a gene: 3. The V gene's germline CDR1 is SNHLY and CDR2 FYNNEI. The CDR3 runs 13 residues. The CDR3 nucleotides are TGTGCCAGCAGTGAATTAAGGGGGCATGAGCAGTTCTTC. The encoded protein is CASSELRGHEQFF.

At least ten counts were recorded for this clonotype. The chain uses TRBV5-1 and TRBJ1-1; D ambiguous. This CDR3 comprises 15 residues. The germline V gene encodes CDR1 SGHRS and CDR2 YFSETQ. Between the trimmed V and J ends, which lost 0 bases and 4 bases, there was a span of 13 bases. The CDR3 loop is CASSLVSPVFTEAFF. In DNA form, the CDR3 reads TGCGCCAGCAGCTTGGTCAGTCCCGTTTTCACTGAAGCTTTCTTT.

This clonotype was seen repeatedly, ten times or more. For the CDR3, the DNA is TGTGCCAGCAGTTACTCCAACAGAGTTGGAGGCTACACCTTC. This codes for CASSYSNRVGGYTF. The V and J genes are TRBV6-5 and TRBJ1-2; no clear D gene. The V gene's germline CDR1 is MNHEY and CDR2 SVGAGI. CDR3 size: 14 residues. The ends were cut back, 0 bases at V and 8 bases at J, with 13 bases in the middle.

This clonotype was recorded at least ten times. The chain combines TRBV7-3 with TRBJ2-2; tentatively, D is TRBD1 (6 bases). This CDR3 spans 15 amino acids. Germline assignment: CDR1 SGHTA and CDR2 FQGTGA. Trimming pared 5 bases from V and 3 bases from J, leaving 13 bases between. The CDR3 protein is CASSPQGRHTGELFF. CDR3 coding DNA: TGTGCCAGCAGCCCACAGGGACGGCACACCGGGGAGCTGTTTTTT.

This clonotype showed up just a few times. This rearrangement joins TRBV5-5 to TRBJ2-5; 12 nucleotides match TRBD2. Germline CDR1 SGHKS, CDR2 YYEKEE (reference sequence). V was clipped by 0 bases and J by 5 bases; unmatched bases: 17. The CDR3 consists of 20 residues. CDR3 DNA: TGTGCCAGCAGCTTGGTCGTAGGTCTAGCGGGAGGGCCCCCCTCGGAGACCCAGTACTTC. This translates into CASSLVVGLAGGPPSETQYF.

In this sample, this clonotype turned up a few times. The V call is TRBV27, the J call TRBJ1-2, with 7 nucleotides matching TRBD1. Germline V lookup: CDR1 MNHEY, CDR2 SMNVEV (reference sequence). Trimming removed 8 bases from V and 1 base from J; junction bases left unmatched: 4. This CDR3 spans 13 amino acids. CDR3 sequence reads: CASGDSDNYGYTF. The DNA for the CDR3 is TGTGCCAGCGGGGACAGTGATAACTATGGCTACACCTTC.

This clonotype was picked up many times. The chain combines TRBV7-3 with TRBJ2-5; D possibly matches TRBD1 or TRBD2 (5 bases each). This CDR3 has 15 residues. CDR1 and CDR2 from the germline V gene are SGHTA and FQGTGA. V gave up 2 bases and J gave up 2 bases, with 12 bases separating them. The CDR3 region has the DNA TGTGCCAGCAGCTTACAAGGGACCCCGCAAGAGACCCAGTACTTC. It yields the protein CASSLQGTPQETQYF.

This clonotype has a count of ten or more. This sequence joins TRBV10-1 and TRBJ2-1; D remains ambiguous. The CDR3 contains 13 residues. Trimming removed 5 bases at V and 5 bases at J, with 10 bases between. Germline loops: CDR1 WNHNN, CDR2 SYGVQD (reference sequence). The CDR3 region is CASSKGLDNEQFF. The CDR3 nucleotides are TGCGCCAGCAGTAAGGGCCTGGACAATGAGCAGTTCTTC.

Points on this clonotype: A far larger clone is one nucleotide away, so this likely arose from a read error. The chain has TRBV11-3 and TRBJ2-3; 11 positions agree with TRBD1. The germline gives CDR1 SGHNT, CDR2 YENEEA. This CDR3 comprises 16 residues. Trimming cost V 0 bases and J 11 bases; bases outside gene matches: 10. As DNA, the CDR3 is TGTGCCAGCAGCTTAGAATGGACAGGGGGCGCATATATGCAGTATTTT. Translating it yields CASSLEWTGGAYMQYF.

This clonotype was detected many times. The V and J genes are TRBV28 and TRBJ2-3; the D gene is possibly TRBD1 (7 bases). Germline V CDR1 and CDR2: MDHEN, SYDVKM. The ends were cut back, 4 bases at V and 3 bases at J, with 14 bases in the middle. The CDR3 has 15 residues. The CDR3, as DNA: TGTGCCAGCAGTTCCCACCAGGGGGGAACAGATACGCAGTATTTT. Protein: CASSSHQGGTDTQYF. Full variable domain (outside the CDR3, taken from reference TRBV28 and TRBJ2-3): DVKVTQSSRYLVKRTGEKVFLECVQDMDHENMFWYRQDPGLGLRLIYFSYDVKMKEKGDIPEGYSVSREKKERFSLILESASTNQTSMYLCASSSHQGGTDTQYFGPGTRLTVL.

In its sample, this clonotype was seen many times. At one end, the junction sequence differs from germline, possibly due to a read error. The chain couples TRBV28 to TRBJ2-7, with 7 bases that match TRBD1. This CDR3 contains 11 residues. The germline gives CDR1 MDHEN, CDR2 SYDVKM. CDR3 in amino acids: CASSSRTGADF. CDR3 DNA sequence: TGTGCCAGCAGTTCTCGGACAGGAGCGGACTTC.

This clonotype showed up many times. The chain carries TRBV2 and TRBJ2-7; 10 bases map to TRBD2. Germline values: CDR1 SNHLY, CDR2 FYNNEI. The CDR3 length is 15 residues. The V segment lost 3 bases and the J segment 4 bases; nucleotides outside the gene matches: 6. The DNA for the CDR3 is TGTGCCAGCAGTGATATTAGCGGGAGGCTTTACGAGCAGTACTTC. Translated, it gives CASSDISGRLYEQYF.

This clonotype was recorded once. The rearrangement joins TRBV5-1 to TRBJ2-1; TRBD1 agrees at 9 bases. The CDR3 sequence is 13 residues long. The junction had 4 bases not matched to a gene; V was cut back by 3 bases and J by 9 bases. Germline V gene data show CDR1 as SGHRS and CDR2 as YFSETQ. The CDR3: CASSSGTGSEQFF. In DNA form, the CDR3 reads TGCGCCAGCAGCTCCGGGACAGGGAGTGAGCAGTTCTTC.

A word on this clonotype: A read error may be the cause here, since a much bigger clone is one base away. This rearrangement joins TRBV28 to TRBJ2-1; 7 nucleotides agree with TRBD1. V lost 4 bases and J lost 8; bases outside the gene matches: 2. The CDR3 totals 12 residues. Germline V lookup: CDR1 MDHEN, CDR2 SYDVKM. The CDR3 loop is CASSSGGYEQFF. The CDR3 DNA reads as TGTGCCAGCAGTTCAGGGGGTTATGAGCAGTTCTTC.

Worth noting for this clonotype: This sequence is one base from a far larger clone and is likely a read error. This likely comes from a read error, as the CDR3 has no conserved phenylalanine or tryptophan at its end. This chain joins TRBV12-3 or TRBV12-4 and TRBJ2-3; TRBD1 agrees at 8 bases. The CDR3 is 19 amino acids. V trimming: 6 bases; J trimming: 2 bases; junction bases outside the gene matches: 19. Here the CDR3 DNA reads TGTGCCAGCAGCTCAACCGAACTTTACATGGGACAGGACACAGATACGCAGTATTCT. Amino acid sequence: CASSSTELYMGQDTDTQYS.